This section outlines one T cell receptor beta chain sequence together with its context. This table comes from immunoSEQ multiplex PCR, and its TCRdb copy is limited to in-frame clones, with some not included. The sample has around 1.9 million clones; about 93% are singletons. This specimen belongs to a study of shared clonotypes between healthy human individuals. Study summary: For every donor, three CD4 naive, three CD4 memory, two CD8 naive and one CD8 memory plates were used.

The V end lost 5 bases, the J end lost 2 bases, and 11 bases lay between the germline ends. This CDR3 contains 14 residues. Germline V gene sequence: CDR1 SGHNT, CDR2 YENEEA. The naive CD8 population came from CD45RO-negative cells selected for CCR7, without terminally differentiated effector memory CD45RA+ cells. The TCR was taken from a young man in good health. Some clones in this sample may be carry-over from other donors' samples. This chain uses TRBV11-3 with TRBJ2-3; D is perhaps TRBD2 (5 bases). Material for sequencing was naive CD8+ T cells from PBMCs. The CDR3 sequence is CASSATRTTDTQYF. CDR3 DNA sequence: TGTGCCAGCAGCGCAACTAGAACCACAGATACGCAGTATTTT.